Listed here are 15 T cell receptor beta chains from one sample, sequenced in a study of siplizumab effects on memory and regulatory T cells. The assay was immunoSEQ multiplex PCR, and TCRdb's table has in-frame clones only and misses some. The data contain about 64,000 clones, 90% to 97% of them seen just once; the ten biggest clones take up about 0.091%. Sequenced material: naive CD8+ T cells sorted from blood. The receptors stem from a human donor in good health.

The chain is built from TRBV4-1 and TRBJ2-1; D assignment may be TRBD1 or TRBD2 (7 bases each). The CDR3 sequence is 16 residues long. The V gene lost 6 bases and the J gene lost 3 bases, with 18 bases spanning the gap. The germline V gene encodes CDR1 MGHRA and CDR2 YSYEKL. The CDR3 bases are TGCGCCAGCAGTCAGGGGGGGGGCGCGGACTACAATGAGCAGTTCTTC. Residues: CASSQGGGADYNEQFF.

V usage is TRBV4-1 and J usage is TRBJ2-3; D is unclear. The V and J ends lost 1 base and 6 bases respectively, with 17 bases between them. This CDR3 region has 16 residues. Per the germline V gene, CDR1 is MGHRA and CDR2 is YSYEKL. The CDR3 region is CASSQVPGTPGDTQYF. In nucleotides, the CDR3 is TGCGCCAGCAGCCAAGTGCCGGGTACCCCTGGGGATACGCAGTATTTT.

The CDR3 here is CASSTLYGVNTEAFF. The CDR3 nucleotides read TGTGCCAGCAGCACCCTCTATGGGGTGAACACTGAAGCTTTCTTT. The V call is TRBV9, the J call TRBJ1-1, with D hard to call. This CDR3 has 15 residues. Germline V gives CDR1 SGDLS, CDR2 YYNGEE. The V end was cut by 4 bases, the J end by 0 bases, with 13 bases between. The full variable domain, rest sourced from reference TRBV9 and TRBJ1-1, is DSGVTQTPKHLITATGQRVTLRCSPRSGDLSVYWYQQSLDQGLQFLIQYYNGEERAKGNILERFSAQQFPDLHSELNLSSLELGDSALYFCASSTLYGVNTEAFFGQGTRLTVV.

J is TRBJ2-6 and V is TRBV28; the D is unclear. The V gene lost 5 bases and the J gene lost 3 bases, with 8 bases spanning the gap. This CDR3 comprises 14 residues. CDR1 and CDR2 (germline): MDHEN, SYDVKM. The CDR3: CASSPLGGANVLTF. DNA of the CDR3: TGTGCCAGCAGTCCCTTGGGTGGGGCCAACGTCCTGACTTTC. Full variable domain (rest looked up from reference TRBV28 and TRBJ2-6): DVKVTQSSRYLVKRTGEKVFLECVQDMDHENMFWYRQDPGLGLRLIYFSYDVKMKEKGDIPEGYSVSREKKERFSLILESASTNQTSMYLCASSPLGGANVLTFGAGSRLTVL.

This clone was counted a single time. V usage is TRBV9 and J usage is TRBJ2-7, with 9 bases matching TRBD2. Germline loops: CDR1 SGDLS, CDR2 YYNGEE. V lost 2 bases to trimming and J lost 6 bases; unmatched junction nucleotides: 9. CDR3 length equals 15 residues. The CDR3 loop reads CASSVSTAGGTEQYF. As DNA, the CDR3 is TGTGCCAGCAGCGTCTCGACAGCGGGGGGTACCGAGCAGTACTTC.

The J gene is TRBJ1-1, the V gene TRBV18; D is ambiguous. V was shortened by 4 bases and J by 4 bases, with 16 bases between the two germline ends. The CDR3 is 15 residues long. Germline CDR1 KGHSH, CDR2 LQKENI. This chain's CDR3 is CASSQYSGRATEAFF. CDR3 in DNA: TGTGCCAGCTCACAGTACAGTGGGCGGGCCACTGAAGCTTTCTTT.

The rearrangement uses TRBV13 and TRBJ1-5, with D perhaps TRBD1 (6 bases). The germline V gene encodes CDR1 PRHDT and CDR2 FYEKMQ (reference sequence). This CDR3 comprises 16 residues. V lost 3 bases to trimming and J lost 1 base, with 13 bases between them. The CDR3: CASSLRGAVSNQPQHF. DNA for the CDR3: TGTGCCAGCAGCTTGCGGGGGGCAGTGAGCAATCAGCCCCAGCATTTT.

This clone was counted once. The genes are TRBV6-1 and TRBJ2-2, with D possibly TRBD2 on 5 matching bases. Germline CDR1 reads MNHNS; CDR2 reads SASEGT. With 6 bases removed from V and 6 bases from J, the gap between germline ends came to 14 bases. The CDR3 is made up of 14 amino acids. This CDR3 reads CASRKSPEAGELFF. The DNA of the CDR3 is TGTGCCAGCAGGAAATCTCCGGAGGCCGGGGAGCTGTTTTTT.

The chain joins TRBV27 to TRBJ2-3; D call uncertain. The ends were cut back, 2 bases at V and 5 bases at J, with 11 bases in the middle. The CDR3 runs 14 residues. Germline loops: CDR1 MNHEY, CDR2 SMNVEV (reference sequence). CDR3 bases: TGTGCCAGCAGTTTAAGCCTTCTTGGAGATACGCAGTATTTT. It codes for CASSLSLLGDTQYF.

The chain joins TRBV10-1 to TRBJ2-2; either TRBD1 or TRBD2 may supply D (7 bases each). The CDR3 totals 21 residues. V shed 0 bases and J shed 0 bases, with 23 bases lying between them. Germline assignment: CDR1 WNHNN and CDR2 SYGVQD (reference sequence). The CDR3 reads CASSESGTAGPITANTGELFF. Here the CDR3 DNA reads TGCGCCAGCAGTGAGTCGGGGACAGCGGGACCAATTACAGCGAACACCGGGGAGCTGTTTTTT.

V is TRBV28 and J is TRBJ2-7; D uncertain. Per germline, CDR1 MDHEN and CDR2 SYDVKM. The CDR3 length is 13 residues. V was pared by 6 bases and J by 7 bases, with 16 bases between. Written as DNA, the CDR3 is TGTGCCAGCAGCCCACGAACCCATTATGAGCAGTACTTC. Translation: CASSPRTHYEQYF.

V usage is TRBV7-2 and J usage is TRBJ2-5, with D perhaps being TRBD1 or TRBD2 (6 bases each). CDR1 and CDR2 from the germline V gene are SGHTA and FQGNSA. This CDR3 contains 13 residues. The ends were cut back, 6 bases at V and 5 bases at J, with 13 bases in the middle. CDR3 coding DNA: TGTGCCAGCAGGGTAAGGGGGGAGGAGACCCAGTACTTC. Translating it yields CASRVRGEETQYF. Full variable domain (missing parts from reference TRBV7-2 and TRBJ2-5): GAGVSQSPSNKVTEKGKDVELRCDPISGHTALYWYRQSLGQGLEFLIYFQGNSAPDKSGLPSDRFSAERTGGSVSTLTIQRTQQEDSAVYLCASRVRGEETQYFGPGTRLLVL.

The chain has TRBV15 and TRBJ2-3; 9 nucleotides align to TRBD1. The junction had 6 bases not matched to a gene; V was cut back by 7 bases and J by 4 bases. The CDR3 sequence is 14 residues long. Germline lookup yields CDR1 LNHNV and CDR2 YYDKDF (reference sequence). The CDR3 here is CATNNRGQADTQYF. In DNA form, the CDR3 reads TGTGCCACCAACAACAGGGGGCAAGCAGATACGCAGTATTTT. Using reference TRBV15 and TRBJ2-3 for the parts outside the CDR3, the full variable domain is DAMVIQNPRYQVTQFGKPVTLSCSQTLNHNVMYWYQQKSSQAPKLLFHYYDKDFNNEADTPDNFQSRRPNTSFCFLDIRSPGLGDTAMYLCATNNRGQADTQYFGPGTRLTVL.

The rearrangement uses TRBV4-2 and TRBJ2-1; no reliable D call. This CDR3 comprises 14 residues. The V end lost 4 bases, the J end lost 3 bases, and 10 bases lay between the germline ends. The V gene's germline CDR1 is LGHNA and CDR2 YNFKEQ. CDR3 coding DNA: TGTGCCAGCAGCCCGACCCCTCTCTACAATGAGCAGTTCTTC. Protein product: CASSPTPLYNEQFF.

The chain uses TRBV4-1 and TRBJ2-1; 9 bases are shared with TRBD2. The CDR3 is 13 residues long. Germline-derived CDR1 and CDR2 are MGHRA and YSYEKL. V gave up 4 bases and J gave up 9 bases; unmatched junction bases: 4. CDR3 residues: CASSRGGGIEQFF. CDR3 in DNA: TGCGCCAGCAGCCGCGGGGGGGGGATTGAGCAGTTCTTC.